Below, 22 T cell receptor beta chains from the same sample are listed, as sequenced in a study of shared clonotypes between healthy human individuals (TCRdb year 2020). Library preparation was by the immunoSEQ multiplex PCR assay. TCRdb provides this immuneACCESS table in a form limited to in-frame rearrangements. Some clones are lacking; in checked studies, under half of them reflect an unresolved V gene, and why the rest are absent is not known. This sample comprises about 230,000 clones, about 69% of them detected only once. The top ten clonotypes cover around 10% of the sample. The sequencing input was memory CD4+ T cells sorted from blood. This sample's cell subset or site label indicates: CD45RA-negative fraction. These receptor sequences come from a man younger than 45 in good health.

This chain links TRBV6-1 with TRBJ1-4, with D hard to call. Trimming stripped 7 bases from V and 1 base from J, with 13 bases between. Germline-derived CDR1 and CDR2 are MNHNS and SASEGT. The CDR3 runs 15 residues. CDR3 nucleotides: TGTGCCAGCACCCGGGAGGTGGGAACTAATGAAAAACTGTTTTTT. Translation: CASTREVGTNEKLFF.

This chain uses TRBV15 with TRBJ2-3, with 12 nucleotides matching TRBD1. The CDR3 has 14 residues. The ends lost 8 bases at V and 8 bases at J; junction bases unmatched: 8. The germline gives CDR1 LNHNV, CDR2 YYDKDF (reference sequence). This CDR3 is CATYLGQGARTQYF. DNA of the CDR3: TGTGCCACCTACTTGGGACAGGGGGCGCGTACGCAGTATTTT.

The chain links TRBV2 to TRBJ2-6, with D possibly being TRBD1 (6 bases). Trimming cost V 2 bases and J 0 bases, with 14 bases left between them. CDR1 is SNHLY, CDR2 FYNNEI, per germline. The CDR3 sequence is 18 residues long. The CDR3 loop is CASSEKGQISSGANVLTF. In nucleotides, the CDR3 is TGTGCCAGCAGTGAAAAAGGACAGATCAGCTCTGGGGCCAACGTCCTGACTTTC.

The chain recombines TRBV5-1 with TRBJ2-5, with D maybe TRBD2 (5 bases). V was clipped by 2 bases and J by 0 bases, with 11 bases between them. This CDR3 is built from 15 residues. CDR1 is SGHRS and CDR2 is YFSETQ in the germline V gene. The CDR3 DNA follows: TGCGCCAGCAGCTTAACCCAAGCGGACCAAGAGACCCAGTACTTC. Its protein product is CASSLTQADQETQYF.

This clone was seen only a few times. The chain couples TRBV7-8 to TRBJ2-1; 7 bases are shared with TRBD1. This CDR3 region has 15 residues. J lost 9 bases, V lost 5 bases, and 13 bases had no gene match. Looked up from germline, CDR1 is SGHVS and CDR2 is FQNEAQ. CDR3 region: CASSLGGSGDTEQFF. The CDR3 DNA reads as TGTGCCAGCAGCCTAGGGGGCTCGGGCGACACTGAGCAGTTCTTC.

The chain uses TRBV7-3 and TRBJ2-1, with D perhaps given as TRBD1 or TRBD2 (5 bases each). Germline values: CDR1 SGHTA, CDR2 FQGTGA. The CDR3 consists of 13 residues. V was cut by 4 bases and J by 7 bases, with 11 bases left in between. CDR3 coding DNA: TGTGCCAGCAGCTCCGGGGCTTCGAATGAGCAGTTCTTC. Translated, it gives CASSSGASNEQFF.

This clone was counted a few times. J is TRBJ2-5 and V is TRBV28; 10 positions agree with TRBD1. Germline V lookup: CDR1 MDHEN, CDR2 SYDVKM. V lost 11 bases and J lost 3; bases outside the gene matches: 9. This CDR3 has 14 residues. CDR3 sequence (DNA): TGTGCCGGATCTAGAGGACAGGGGGAAGAGACCCAGTACTTC. Its protein product is CAGSRGQGEETQYF.

The V call is TRBV7-6, the J call TRBJ1-2, with D perhaps matching TRBD1 (5 bases). The germline V and J ends were trimmed by 2 bases and 4 bases, with 8 bases remaining between them. Germline V gene lookup returns CDR1 SGHVS and CDR2 FNYEAQ. There are 13 residues in the CDR3. In DNA form, the CDR3 reads TGTGCCAGCAGCTTAAACCAGGGCTATGGCTACACCTTC. As protein: CASSLNQGYGYTF.

The chain employs TRBV28 and TRBJ2-1, with D possibly matching TRBD2 (5 bases). Germline lookup yields CDR1 MDHEN and CDR2 SYDVKM. The ends were cut back, 7 bases at V and 3 bases at J, with 16 bases in the middle. The CDR3 has 15 amino acids. The CDR3, as DNA: TGTGCCAGCACCCCTCAAGGTCGGGGCTACAATGAGCAGTTCTTC. Protein: CASTPQGRGYNEQFF. The full variable domain, completed using reference TRBV28 and TRBJ2-1, is DVKVTQSSRYLVKRTGEKVFLECVQDMDHENMFWYRQDPGLGLRLIYFSYDVKMKEKGDIPEGYSVSREKKERFSLILESASTNQTSMYLCASTPQGRGYNEQFFGPGTRLTVL.

This chain uses TRBV6-1 with TRBJ2-7; perhaps TRBD2 as D (5 bases). The CDR3 consists of 14 residues. V shed 2 bases and J shed 7 bases, with 15 bases lying between them. The germline V gene has CDR1 MNHNS and CDR2 SASEGT. CDR3: CASSESGRRVEQYF. CDR3 in DNA: TGTGCCAGCAGTGAATCAGGACGGCGGGTGGAGCAGTACTTC.

V gene TRBV6-5 combines with J gene TRBJ1-5, with unresolved D. The CDR3 contains 15 residues. Germline CDR1 is MNHEY and CDR2 is SVGAGI. Trimming pared 7 bases from V and 2 bases from J, leaving 15 bases between. CDR3 sequence (DNA): TGTGCCAGCAACCCTTTGGGAAGCGGCAATCAGCCCCAGCATTTT. Translating it yields CASNPLGSGNQPQHF.

The V call is TRBV6-1, the J call TRBJ2-1, with 8 positions matching TRBD1. Per germline, CDR1 MNHNS and CDR2 SASEGT. CDR3 length: 14 residues. V lost 5 bases to trimming and J lost 3 bases; unmatched junction nucleotides: 3. In DNA form, the CDR3 reads TGTGCCAGCAGTCTCAGGGGGCTCTACAATGAGCAGTTCTTC. It translates to CASSLRGLYNEQFF.

The chain is built from TRBV28 and TRBJ2-1; 8 bases agree with TRBD2. There are 21 residues in the CDR3. From germline, CDR1 is MDHEN and CDR2 SYDVKM. V was pared by 5 bases and J by 7 bases, with 28 bases of the junction left unmatched. The DNA for the CDR3 is TGTGCCAGCAGTGTACCCCGTTTGGCAGGGAGGTGGAGTAGCGGGGTTAATGAGCAGTTCTTC. It translates to CASSVPRLAGRWSSGVNEQFF.

The chain couples TRBV6-1 to TRBJ2-7; a possible D gene is TRBD2 (5 bases). Germline loops: CDR1 MNHNS, CDR2 SASEGT. The V gene lost 11 bases and the J gene lost 2 bases, with 10 bases spanning the gap. The CDR3 covers 11 residues. The DNA for the CDR3 is TGTGCCGCTCGGGAAACCTACGAGCAGTACTTC. Residues: CAARETYEQYF.

This chain connects TRBV7-2 to TRBJ1-3; D uncertain. V was cut by 5 bases and J by 3 bases, with 11 bases left in between. The germline gives CDR1 SGHTA, CDR2 FQGNSA. The CDR3 is 14 amino acids. The CDR3 DNA is TGTGCCAGCAGCAGGGCCTCCGATGGAAACACCATATATTTT. Translation gives CASSRASDGNTIYF.

The chain links TRBV28 to TRBJ1-2; TRBD1 agrees at 8 bases. V shed 6 bases and J 8 bases; nucleotides not matched to a gene: 17. Germline CDR1 is MDHEN and CDR2 is SYDVKM. The CDR3 contains 16 residues. CDR3 in amino acids: CASSQRNRDRILGYTF. In nucleotides, the CDR3 is TGTGCCAGCAGCCAGCGGAACCGGGACAGGATATTGGGCTACACCTTC.

The gene calls are TRBV21-1 and TRBJ1-5; the D call in the table, TRBD1, was not verified against the DNA. TRBV21-1 is noted as a pseudogene. The CDR3 contains 17 residues. CDR3 loop: CASSPHRDRDSNQPQHF. CDR3 sequence (DNA): TGTGCCAGCAGCCCGCACCGGGACAGGGATAGCAATCAGCCCCAGCATTTT.

Note on this clone: At one end, the junction sequence differs from germline, possibly due to a read error. This sequence joins TRBV7-7 and TRBJ2-1; tentatively, D is TRBD1 (5 bases). Germline CDR1 reads SSHAT; CDR2 reads FNYEAQ (reference sequence). The CDR3 is 14 residues long. CDR3 sequence reads: CASSLGQGYNEQFF. In nucleotides, the CDR3 is TGTGCTAGCAGCTTGGGGCAGGGTTACAATGAGCAGTTCTTC.

This clone was seen only a few times. The chain employs TRBV6-5 and TRBJ1-2, with 7 bases fitting TRBD1. Trimming removed 0 bases from V and 3 bases from J; junction bases left unmatched: 7. The CDR3 length is 16 residues. The germline V gene encodes CDR1 MNHEY and CDR2 SVGAGI. The CDR3 sequence is CASSYSKTDRHYGYTF. DNA of the CDR3: TGTGCCAGCAGTTACTCGAAAACGGACAGGCACTATGGCTACACCTTC.

The CDR3, as DNA: TGTGCCAGCAGCGTAGCAATGACTAGCCTTGACGAGCAGTACTTC. Translated, it gives CASSVAMTSLDEQYF. The chain uses TRBV9 and TRBJ2-7; 7 positions agree with TRBD2. From germline, CDR1 is SGDLS and CDR2 YYNGEE. The J segment lost 5 bases and the V segment lost 0 bases, leaving 8 bases of the junction unmatched. The CDR3 consists of 15 residues.

V is TRBV7-9 and J is TRBJ2-5; D remains ambiguous. V lost 3 bases to trimming and J lost 4 bases, with 6 bases between them. The CDR3 covers 12 residues. CDR1 and CDR2 from the germline V gene are SEHNR and FQNEAQ (reference sequence). The CDR3 spells CASSFIGETQYF. CDR3 nucleotides: TGTGCCAGCAGCTTTATTGGAGAGACCCAGTACTTC. The entire variable domain, with the rest obtained from reference TRBV7-9 and TRBJ2-5, is as follows: DTGVSQNPRHKITKRGQNVTFRCDPISEHNRLYWYRQTLGQGPEFLTYFQNEAQLEKSRLLSDRFSAERPKGSFSTLEIQRTEQGDSAMYLCASSFIGETQYFGPGTRLLVL.

The CDR3 region is CASSYTGASYEQYF. CDR3 in DNA: TGTGCCAGCAGCTACACAGGGGCCTCCTACGAGCAGTACTTC. The V call is TRBV11-3, the J call TRBJ2-7; TRBD1 matches 7 bases. The germline V gene encodes CDR1 SGHNT and CDR2 YENEEA. The CDR3 runs 14 residues. V gave up 4 bases and J gave up 0 bases; unmatched junction bases: 3.